This passage covers 3 T cell receptor beta chains from one sample sequenced in a study of T cells expressing NK-cell markers. After re-calling the 5' RACE reads, TCRdb lists one entry per CDR3 protein, DNA absent. The table lists about 460,000 distinct CDR3 sequences. Material: blood T cells: a sorted CD56 or NKG2C T cell subset, CD4+ or CD8+ T cells, or bulk PBMC T cells (not recorded which). The receptors here all came from a woman between 50 and 59 years old in good health.

This chain links TRBV6-5 with TRBJ2-7; without DNA, the TCRdb call of TRBD2 cannot be checked. CDR1 and CDR2 (germline): MNHEY, SVGAGI. The length of the CDR3 is 15 residues. The CDR3 spells CASSHASGRADEQYF.

The chain combines TRBV20-1 with TRBJ2-3; lacking DNA, the TRBD1 call made by TCRdb goes unchecked. Looked up from germline, CDR1 is DFQATT and CDR2 is SNEGSKA (reference sequence). The CDR3 runs to 13 residues. CDR3: CSALDPGRDTQYF.

The chain employs TRBV5-6 and TRBJ2-3; without DNA, the TCRdb call of TRBD2 cannot be checked. Germline V gene sequence: CDR1 SGHDT, CDR2 YYEEEE. The CDR3 is 16 amino acids. This chain's CDR3 is CASSLSQRDPSRTQYF. Filled out from reference TRBV5-6 and TRBJ2-3, the complete variable domain reads DAGVTQSPTHLIKTRGQQVTLRCSPKSGHDTVSWYQQALGQGPQFIFQYYEEEERQRGNFPDRFSGHQFPNYSSELNVNALLLGDSALYLCASSLSQRDPSRTQYFGPGTRLTVL.